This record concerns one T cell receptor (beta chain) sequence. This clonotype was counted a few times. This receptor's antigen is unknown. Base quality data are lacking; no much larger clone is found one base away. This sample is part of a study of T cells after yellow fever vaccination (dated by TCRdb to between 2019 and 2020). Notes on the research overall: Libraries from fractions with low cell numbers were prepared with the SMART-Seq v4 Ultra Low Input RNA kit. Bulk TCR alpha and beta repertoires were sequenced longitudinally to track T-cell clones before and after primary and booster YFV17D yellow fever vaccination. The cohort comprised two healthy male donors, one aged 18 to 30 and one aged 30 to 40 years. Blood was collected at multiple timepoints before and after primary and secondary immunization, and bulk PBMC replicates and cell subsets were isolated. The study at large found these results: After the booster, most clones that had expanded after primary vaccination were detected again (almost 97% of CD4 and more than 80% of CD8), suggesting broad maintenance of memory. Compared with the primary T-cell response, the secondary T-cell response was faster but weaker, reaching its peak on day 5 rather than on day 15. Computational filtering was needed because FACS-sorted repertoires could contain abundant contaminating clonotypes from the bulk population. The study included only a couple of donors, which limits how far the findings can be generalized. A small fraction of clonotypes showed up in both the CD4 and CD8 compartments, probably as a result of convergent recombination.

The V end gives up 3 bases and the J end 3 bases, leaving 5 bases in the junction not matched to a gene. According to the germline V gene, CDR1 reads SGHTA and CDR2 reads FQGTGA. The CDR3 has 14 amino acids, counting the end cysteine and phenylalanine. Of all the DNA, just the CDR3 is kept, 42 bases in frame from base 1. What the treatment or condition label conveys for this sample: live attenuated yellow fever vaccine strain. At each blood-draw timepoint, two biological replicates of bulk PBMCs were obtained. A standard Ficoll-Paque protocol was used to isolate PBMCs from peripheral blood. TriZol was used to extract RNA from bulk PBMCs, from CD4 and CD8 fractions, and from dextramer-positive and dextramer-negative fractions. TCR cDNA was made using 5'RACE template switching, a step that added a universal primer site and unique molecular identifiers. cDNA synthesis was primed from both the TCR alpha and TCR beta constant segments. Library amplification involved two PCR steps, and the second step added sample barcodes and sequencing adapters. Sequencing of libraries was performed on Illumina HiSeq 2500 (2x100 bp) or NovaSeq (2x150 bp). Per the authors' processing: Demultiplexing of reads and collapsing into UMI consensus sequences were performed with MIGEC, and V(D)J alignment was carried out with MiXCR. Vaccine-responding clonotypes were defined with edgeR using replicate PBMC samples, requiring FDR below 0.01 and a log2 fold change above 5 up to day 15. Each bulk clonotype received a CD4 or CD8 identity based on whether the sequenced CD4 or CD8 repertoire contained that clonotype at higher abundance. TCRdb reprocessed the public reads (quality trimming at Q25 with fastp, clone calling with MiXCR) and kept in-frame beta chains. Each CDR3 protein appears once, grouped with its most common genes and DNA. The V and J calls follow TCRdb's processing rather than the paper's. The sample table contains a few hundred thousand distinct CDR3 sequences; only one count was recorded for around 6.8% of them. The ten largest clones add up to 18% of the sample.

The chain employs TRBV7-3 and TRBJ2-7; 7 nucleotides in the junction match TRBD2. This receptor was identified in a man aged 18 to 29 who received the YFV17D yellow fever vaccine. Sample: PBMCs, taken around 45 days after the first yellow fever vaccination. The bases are TGTGCCAGCAGCTTGAGCGGGGAGAACTACGAGCAGTACTTC. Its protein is CASSLSGENYEQYF.